Detailed here is one T cell receptor (beta chain). The antigen remains undetermined. The CDR3 consists of 15 residues. Germline CDR1 and CDR2: MNHEY and SMNVEV (reference sequence). J was trimmed by 6 bases and V by 6 bases; bases with no gene match: 8. Naive, central memory, regulatory and stem cell-like memory cells within the CD4+ compartment were sorted using CD45RO/CCR7/CD25/CD127/CD95/CD27. Expressed TCRB transcripts were sequenced because the entire RNA isolate underwent reverse transcription. The study sequenced naive, central memory and regulatory T cell samples to an average of about 3.8 million reads. The table came from immunoSEQ multiplex PCR; TCRdb's copy has only in-frame clones and leaves some out. Of hundreds of thousands of clones in the sample, around an eighth were seen once. The entry originates in a study of beta chain features in type 1 diabetes. Study observations and caveats: PCR may have favored shorter templates equally in patients and controls. Fewer junction insertions and more nucleotide deletions appeared in type 1 diabetes patients. Within each of all four CD4+ subsets, Type 1 diabetes patients had TCRB CDR3s that were moderately but significantly shorter.

Specimen: naive CD4+ T cells from blood. J is TRBJ1-1 and V is TRBV27; 12 nucleotides agree with TRBD1. This sequence originates from a man between 18 and 29 years old with type 1 diabetes. In DNA form, the CDR3 reads TGTGCCAGCAGCCGGGGACAGGGGGCAGTGGCTGAAGCTTTCTTT. Translating it yields CASSRGQGAVAEAFF.